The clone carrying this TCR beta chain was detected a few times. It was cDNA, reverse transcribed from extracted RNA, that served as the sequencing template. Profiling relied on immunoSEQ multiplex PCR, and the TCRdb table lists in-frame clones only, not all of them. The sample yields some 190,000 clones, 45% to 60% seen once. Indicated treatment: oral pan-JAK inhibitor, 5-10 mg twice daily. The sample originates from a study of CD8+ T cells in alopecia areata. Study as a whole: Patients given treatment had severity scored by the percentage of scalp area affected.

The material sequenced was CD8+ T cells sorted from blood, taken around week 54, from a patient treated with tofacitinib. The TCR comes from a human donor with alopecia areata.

CDR3 coding DNA: TGTGCCTGGACCCCCAGACAGGGGGCCGTCTATGGCTACACCTTC. Its protein is CAWTPRQGAVYGYTF. This chain connects TRBV30 to TRBJ1-2; 10 positions agree with TRBD1. CDR3 length equals 15 residues. Germline values: CDR1 GTSNPN, CDR2 SVGIG (reference sequence). With V trimmed by 4 bases and J by 4 bases, 9 bases remained unmatched.